Listed here are 8 T cell receptor beta chains from one sample, sequenced in a study of beta chain features in type 1 diabetes. The authors reverse transcribed all of the isolated RNA, so sequencing captured expressed TCRB transcripts. Profiling relied on immunoSEQ multiplex PCR, and the TCRdb table lists in-frame clones only, not all of them. The table records over 500,000 clones, around 16% of them present only once. The sequenced sample consisted of naive CD4+ T cells from blood. The receptors shown here come from a man between 18 and 35 years old in good health.

This clone was observed a handful of times. The genes are TRBV27 and TRBJ2-7; D is unresolved. Per germline, CDR1 MNHEY and CDR2 SMNVEV (reference sequence). Trimming left V 8 bases short and J 6 bases short, with 8 bases between. The CDR3 is 10 amino acids. The DNA for the CDR3 is TGTGCCAGCGGGTGGACCGAGCAGTACTTC. It yields the protein CASGWTEQYF.

The chain couples TRBV28 to TRBJ2-1, with 7 positions matching TRBD2. CDR1 MDHEN and CDR2 SYDVKM come from the germline V gene. The CDR3 extends over 12 amino acids. Germline trimming cut 5 bases from V and 10 bases from J; bases unmatched to any gene: 5. CDR3 bases: TGTGCCAGCAGTGAGCTGGGGGGGGAGCAGTTCTTC. Translation: CASSELGGEQFF.

This clone was recorded a few times. This chain connects TRBV5-6 to TRBJ2-5, with D perhaps matching TRBD2 (5 bases). The CDR3 runs 15 residues. V lost 0 bases to trimming and J lost 5 bases, with 14 bases between them. From germline, CDR1 is SGHDT and CDR2 YYEEEE. Written as DNA, the CDR3 is TGTGCCAGCAGCTTGGACGCATCGGGATGGGAGACCCAGTACTTC. It encodes CASSLDASGWETQYF.

The chain uses TRBV27 and TRBJ2-1; D not certain. CDR1 and CDR2 from the germline V gene are MNHEY and SMNVEV (reference sequence). The V end lost 2 bases, the J end lost 0 bases, and 8 bases lay between the germline ends. The CDR3 is 15 residues long. The CDR3 spells CASSLKGDSYNEQFF. In DNA, the CDR3 is TGTGCCAGCAGTTTAAAAGGCGACTCCTACAATGAGCAGTTCTTC.

This clone was seen a few times. The chain recombines TRBV7-9 with TRBJ2-6; D ambiguous. This CDR3 region has 17 residues. Germline CDR1 is SEHNR and CDR2 is FQNEAQ (reference sequence). V lost 0 bases to trimming and J lost 0 bases, with 9 bases between them. The CDR3 loop reads CASSLARQASGANVLTF. DNA of the CDR3: TGTGCCAGCAGCTTAGCACGGCAGGCCTCTGGGGCCAACGTCCTGACTTTC.

The sample holds a few counts of this clone. The chain couples TRBV15 to TRBJ2-3; D remains ambiguous. This CDR3 spans 14 amino acids. With 3 bases removed from V and 2 bases from J, the gap between germline ends came to 9 bases. CDR1 is LNHNV and CDR2 is YYDKDF in the germline V gene (reference sequence). CDR3 nucleotides: TGTGCCACCAGCAGTGGACCGGACACAGATACGCAGTATTTT. The encoded protein is CATSSGPDTDTQYF.

The CDR3 protein is CASSAGDKAHYNEQFF. CDR3 DNA: TGTGCCAGCAGCGCGGGAGACAAGGCCCATTACAATGAGCAGTTCTTC. The chain carries TRBV5-6 and TRBJ2-1, with 7 bases aligning to TRBD2. The V and J ends lost 4 bases and 4 bases, in that order; junction bases with no gene match: 11. CDR3 size: 16 residues. Germline V gene sequence: CDR1 SGHDT, CDR2 YYEEEE.

This clone was recorded only once. The V gene is TRBV7-8, the J gene TRBJ2-1; 12 nucleotides align to TRBD2. This CDR3 comprises 16 residues. V gave up 1 base and J gave up 8 bases; unmatched junction bases: 6. CDR1 SGHVS and CDR2 FQNEAQ come from the germline V gene. The CDR3 reads CASSLGLAGVRDEQFF. As DNA, the CDR3 is TGTGCCAGCAGCTTAGGACTAGCGGGGGTTAGGGATGAGCAGTTCTTC.